The 3 T cell receptor beta chains below were found in one sample sequenced in a study of T cell changes during pregnancy in multiple sclerosis. Sequenced by immunoSEQ multiplex PCR; TCRdb stores in-frame clones only, minus some. In the table there are some 44,000 clones, roughly 90% of which are singletons. Sequenced material: CD4+ T cells from peripheral blood mononuclear cells, taken in the second trimester of pregnancy. All receptors derive from a female donor with multiple sclerosis, enrolled in a pregnancy study.

This clone has a single count. V is TRBV19 and J is TRBJ2-3, with 7 bases that match TRBD1. Germline CDR1 reads LNHDA; CDR2 reads SQIVND (reference sequence). The CDR3 consists of 15 residues. V lost 6 bases and J lost 0; bases outside the gene matches: 6. This CDR3 reads CASSADRSSTDTQYF. CDR3 bases: TGTGCCAGTAGCGCGGACAGGTCTAGCACAGATACGCAGTATTTT.

This clone was seen just once. J is TRBJ2-3 and V is TRBV10-3; 8 bases fit TRBD2. This CDR3 has 14 residues. Germline V gene data show CDR1 as ENHRY and CDR2 as SYGVKD. Trimming removed 7 bases from V and 3 bases from J; junction bases left unmatched: 6. The CDR3 DNA reads as TGTGCCATCACCCCTAAGCGGGAGACAGATACGCAGTATTTT. Amino acid sequence: CAITPKRETDTQYF.

V and J are TRBV25-1 and TRBJ1-2; D possibly corresponds to TRBD1 (6 bases). CDR3 length equals 14 residues. The V gene lost 1 base and the J gene lost 6 bases, with 12 bases spanning the gap. Germline CDR1 is MGHDK and CDR2 is SYGVNS. The CDR3 loop reads CASSEFGQGNGYTF. The CDR3 bases are TGTGCCAGCAGTGAATTTGGGCAGGGGAATGGCTACACCTTC.